The 26 T cell receptor beta chains presented below share a single source sample, sequenced in a study of blood T cell repertoires in COVID-19. TCRdb's table, derived via immunoSEQ multiplex PCR, lists solely in-frame clones and lacks some. The table records about 220,000 clones, around 83% of them present only once. What was sequenced was PBMCs or T cells enriched from blood (not recorded which). The receptors were sampled from a woman between 40 and 50 years old who had recovered from COVID-19.

V gene TRBV6-5 combines with J gene TRBJ2-7, with 12 nucleotides matching TRBD2. V was pared by 10 bases and J by 7 bases, with 8 bases of the junction left unmatched. Germline lookup yields CDR1 MNHEY and CDR2 SVGAGI. The CDR3 is 13 residues long. CDR3 nucleotide sequence: TGTGCCATCGGGACTAGCGGGCAAGGGGAGCAGTACGTC. Protein sequence: CAIGTSGQGEQYV.

The V gene is TRBV5-4, the J gene TRBJ1-6, with a weak D call TRBD1 (6 bases). The CDR3 is made up of 16 amino acids. Between the trimmed V and J ends, which lost 7 bases and 7 bases, there was a span of 21 bases. Germline CDR1 reads SGHNT; CDR2 reads YYREEE (reference sequence). In DNA, the CDR3 is TGTGCCAGCCACTCCCGGTGGGGGCCTCAAAATTCACCCCTCCACTTT. It specifies CASHSRWGPQNSPLHF.

Regarding this clone: The same CDR3 also results from other DNA sequences found in this sample. CDR3 sequence (DNA): TGCGCCAGCAGCTCCACAGCAACTAATGAAAAACTGTTTTTT. Protein product: CASSSTATNEKLFF. This chain links TRBV5-1 with TRBJ1-4; no definite D call. Between the trimmed V and J ends, which lost 3 bases and 0 bases, there was a span of 6 bases. The CDR3 covers 14 residues. The V gene's germline CDR1 is SGHRS and CDR2 YFSETQ.

V usage is TRBV21-1 and J usage is TRBJ1-3; TRBD1, as called in the table, went unchecked against the DNA. TRBV21-1 is a listed pseudogene. The CDR3 totals 15 residues. In DNA form, the CDR3 reads TGTGCCAGCACCTCAGGGGGGATCTCTGGAAACACCATATATTTT. Translating gives CASTSGGISGNTIYF.

V usage is TRBV28 and J usage is TRBJ1-3; TRBD1 matches 7 bases. Trimming at V came to 3 bases and at J to 5 bases, leaving 4 bases not matched to a gene. In germline, CDR1 is MDHEN, CDR2 SYDVKM. This CDR3 has 14 residues. The CDR3 loop reads CASSLVQGRNTIYF. CDR3 in DNA: TGTGCCAGCAGTTTGGTACAGGGGAGAAACACCATATATTTT. The full variable domain, rest sourced from reference TRBV28 and TRBJ1-3, is DVKVTQSSRYLVKRTGEKVFLECVQDMDHENMFWYRQDPGLGLRLIYFSYDVKMKEKGDIPEGYSVSREKKERFSLILESASTNQTSMYLCASSLVQGRNTIYFGEGSWLTVV.

The V call is TRBV7-9, the J call TRBJ2-7; 7 nucleotides agree with TRBD1. Unmatched junction bases numbered 5, after V lost 4 bases and J lost 5 bases. The CDR3 consists of 13 residues. Germline CDR1 and CDR2: SEHNR and FQNEAQ (reference sequence). The DNA of the CDR3 is TGTGCCAGCAGCTCACAGACAGGGAACGAGCAGTACTTC. This translates into CASSSQTGNEQYF.

The chain combines TRBV29-1 with TRBJ2-3; possible D gene TRBD2, 6 bases. Germline loops: CDR1 SQVTM, CDR2 ANQGSEA. Trimming shortened V by 7 bases and J by 2 bases, and 19 bases separated the two germline ends. There are 15 residues in the CDR3. CDR3: CSAWREAEITDTQYF. CDR3 nucleotides: TGCAGCGCCTGGAGGGAAGCGGAGATCACAGATACGCAGTATTTT.

This clone was detected only once. The chain recombines TRBV9 with TRBJ2-1; TRBD1 matches at 7 bases. CDR3 length equals 13 residues. The ends lost 1 base at V and 5 bases at J; junction bases unmatched: 0. Germline CDR1 reads SGDLS; CDR2 reads YYNGEE. This CDR3 reads CASSVTGDNEQFF. CDR3 coding DNA: TGTGCCAGCAGCGTAACAGGGGACAATGAGCAGTTCTTC.

The chain is built from TRBV2 and TRBJ2-1; 12 bases are shared with TRBD2. The CDR3 extends over 13 amino acids. The J segment lost 15 bases and the V segment lost 7 bases, leaving 10 bases of the junction unmatched. The germline gives CDR1 SNHLY, CDR2 FYNNEI. This CDR3 reads CASKRLAGDLGFF. CDR3 coding DNA: TGTGCCAGCAAAAGACTAGCGGGAGACCTCGGGTTCTTC.

The genes are TRBV28 and TRBJ2-5, with D possibly TRBD2 on 6 matching bases. The CDR3 runs 16 residues. CDR1 and CDR2 from the germline V gene are MDHEN and SYDVKM. Trimming stripped 4 bases from V and 5 bases from J, with 20 bases between. The CDR3 loop is CASSSTQSGPLETQYF. The CDR3, as DNA: TGTGCCAGCAGTTCTACCCAAAGCGGGCCCTTGGAGACCCAGTACTTC. Supplemented by reference TRBV28 and TRBJ2-5, the full variable domain reads DVKVTQSSRYLVKRTGEKVFLECVQDMDHENMFWYRQDPGLGLRLIYFSYDVKMKEKGDIPEGYSVSREKKERFSLILESASTNQTSMYLCASSSTQSGPLETQYFGPGTRLLVL.

The V and J genes are TRBV25-1 and TRBJ2-7; 9 positions match TRBD1. The trim removed 4 bases at V and 2 bases at J, leaving 3 bases unmatched. The CDR3 extends over 14 amino acids. The germline V gene encodes CDR1 MGHDK and CDR2 SYGVNS. CDR3 amino acids: CASSVGQGTYEQYF. In DNA form, the CDR3 reads TGTGCCAGCAGTGTGGGACAGGGCACCTACGAGCAGTACTTC.

This chain connects TRBV2 to TRBJ2-1, with 9 bases aligning to TRBD1. The CDR3 loop spans 16 amino acids. CDR1 is SNHLY, CDR2 FYNNEI, per germline. J was trimmed by 7 bases and V by 5 bases; bases with no gene match: 12. CDR3: CASSFPSGTGKNEQFF. In DNA, the CDR3 is TGTGCCAGCAGTTTCCCTTCCGGGACAGGGAAAAATGAGCAGTTCTTC.

The rearrangement joins TRBV5-4 to TRBJ2-2; TRBD2 aligns across 7 bases. In germline, CDR1 is SGHNT, CDR2 YYREEE (reference sequence). This CDR3 spans 15 amino acids. V trimming: 4 bases; J trimming: 3 bases; junction bases outside the gene matches: 6. The DNA of the CDR3 is TGTGCCAGCAGCCCCGGGACTACTCACACCGGGGAGCTGTTTTTT. Protein sequence: CASSPGTTHTGELFF.

This sequence joins TRBV28 and TRBJ2-7; tentatively, D is TRBD2 (6 bases). This CDR3 comprises 13 residues. CDR1 MDHEN and CDR2 SYDVKM come from the germline V gene. Trimming cost V 8 bases and J 3 bases, with 14 bases left between them. This chain's CDR3 is CASFPRGSYEQYF. In DNA form, the CDR3 reads TGTGCCAGCTTCCCCCGGGGGAGCTACGAGCAGTACTTC.

This chain joins TRBV11-2 and TRBJ2-3, with D hard to call. In germline, CDR1 is SGHAT, CDR2 FQNNGV. This CDR3 contains 12 residues. V was trimmed by 5 bases and J by 6 bases, leaving 9 bases between them. The CDR3 loop is CASSVAFDTQYF. DNA for the CDR3: TGTGCCAGCAGCGTCGCGTTCGATACGCAGTATTTT.

This chain joins TRBV28 and TRBJ2-7, with D perhaps matching TRBD2 (6 bases). The V end lost 3 bases, the J end lost 7 bases, and 22 bases lay between the germline ends. Germline values: CDR1 MDHEN, CDR2 SYDVKM. The CDR3 spans 16 residues. CDR3 loop: CASSFPSSGRGYEQYF. CDR3 in DNA: TGTGCCAGCAGTTTCCCTTCGTCGGGGCGGGGATATGAGCAGTACTTC.

The chain employs TRBV19 and TRBJ1-3, with D possibly matching TRBD1 (6 bases). Per the germline V gene, CDR1 is LNHDA and CDR2 is SQIVND (reference sequence). Trimming shortened V by 6 bases and J by 0 bases, and 12 bases separated the two germline ends. CDR3 length: 15 amino acids. CDR3 amino acids: CASSLGDTSGNTIYF. The CDR3, as DNA: TGTGCCAGTAGCCTCGGGGACACCTCTGGAAACACCATATATTTT.

This clone was seen a handful of times. The genes are TRBV18 and TRBJ2-2, with TRBD1 matching over 7 bases. The ends lost 6 bases at V and 1 base at J; junction bases unmatched: 5. Germline CDR1 is KGHSH and CDR2 is LQKENI. The CDR3 spans 15 residues. Written as DNA, the CDR3 is TGTGCCAGCTCCGCCCGACAGGGGAACACCGGGGAGCTGTTTTTT. This encodes CASSARQGNTGELFF.

The chain combines TRBV19 with TRBJ2-2; D may be TRBD2 (5 bases). Trimming left V 3 bases short and J 5 bases short, with 13 bases between. Germline CDR1 reads LNHDA; CDR2 reads SQIVND (reference sequence). CDR3 size: 15 residues. In DNA form, the CDR3 reads TGTGCCAGTAGTATCGCCGGTCCGGGGACCGGGGAGCTGTTTTTT. As protein: CASSIAGPGTGELFF.

The rearrangement uses TRBV30 and TRBJ1-6; no firm D call. CDR3 length: 14 amino acids. Trimming cost V 5 bases and J 0 bases, with 8 bases left between them. Germline V CDR1 and CDR2: GTSNPN, SVGIG (reference sequence). For the CDR3, the DNA is TGTGCCTGGGGACGGAGCTCCTATAATTCACCCCTCCACTTT. Encoded protein: CAWGRSSYNSPLHF.

CDR3: CASSLRDYGYTF. The CDR3 DNA sequence: TGTGCCAGCAGTTTGAGGGACTATGGCTACACCTTC. The chain couples TRBV28 to TRBJ1-2; D ambiguous. Trimming removed 3 bases at V and 3 bases at J, with 5 bases between. The CDR3 is 12 residues long. CDR1 and CDR2 (germline): MDHEN, SYDVKM.

This clone was detected once. The chain joins TRBV30 to TRBJ1-2, with D uncertain. The CDR3 length is 12 residues. Germline CDR1 and CDR2: GTSNPN and SVGIG (reference sequence). With 0 bases removed from V and 4 bases from J, the gap between germline ends came to 6 bases. The CDR3 DNA reads TGTGCCTGGAGTGTCGCTAGCTATGGCTACACCTTC. Translated, it gives CAWSVASYGYTF.

V usage is TRBV9 and J usage is TRBJ2-5, with a weak D call TRBD1 (5 bases). CDR1 SGDLS and CDR2 YYNGEE come from the germline V gene. This CDR3 spans 14 amino acids. V shed 4 bases and J shed 1 base, with 11 bases lying between them. The CDR3 region has the DNA TGTGCCAGCAGCCTCGGACAAACCCAAGAGACCCAGTACTTC. Translated: CASSLGQTQETQYF.

The V and J genes are TRBV7-8 and TRBJ1-1, with TRBD1 matching over 7 bases. V dropped 4 bases and J dropped 4; count of bases not matched to a gene: 6. Germline V gives CDR1 SGHVS, CDR2 FQNEAQ. This CDR3 comprises 14 residues. CDR3 nucleotide sequence: TGTGCCAGCAGCTCTAGGGACAGTGGCACTGAAGCTTTCTTT. Its protein is CASSSRDSGTEAFF. Drawing the rest from reference TRBV7-8 and TRBJ1-1, the complete variable domain is GAGVSQSPRYKVAKRGQDVALRCDPISGHVSLFWYQQALGQGPEFLTYFQNEAQLDKSGLPSDRFFAERPEGSVSTLKIQRTQQEDSAVYLCASSSRDSGTEAFFGQGTRLTVV.

The V gene is TRBV5-1, the J gene TRBJ2-3, with 11 bases fitting TRBD2. J was trimmed by 2 bases and V by 4 bases; bases with no gene match: 6. This CDR3 spans 16 amino acids. Germline CDR1 is SGHRS and CDR2 is YFSETQ. This chain's CDR3 is CASSLGLAAITDTQYF. The DNA of the CDR3 is TGCGCCAGCAGCCTGGGACTAGCGGCGATCACAGATACGCAGTATTTT.

This chain uses TRBV7-2 with TRBJ2-7; 8 nucleotides align to TRBD1. The V gene's germline CDR1 is SGHTA and CDR2 FQGNSA. The CDR3 covers 13 residues. Losses at the gene ends were 5 bases for V and 6 bases for J; bases not matched to a gene: 6. CDR3 sequence (DNA): TGTGCCAGCAGCCCAGACAGGGGATCCGAGCAGTACGTC. Translating it yields CASSPDRGSEQYV.